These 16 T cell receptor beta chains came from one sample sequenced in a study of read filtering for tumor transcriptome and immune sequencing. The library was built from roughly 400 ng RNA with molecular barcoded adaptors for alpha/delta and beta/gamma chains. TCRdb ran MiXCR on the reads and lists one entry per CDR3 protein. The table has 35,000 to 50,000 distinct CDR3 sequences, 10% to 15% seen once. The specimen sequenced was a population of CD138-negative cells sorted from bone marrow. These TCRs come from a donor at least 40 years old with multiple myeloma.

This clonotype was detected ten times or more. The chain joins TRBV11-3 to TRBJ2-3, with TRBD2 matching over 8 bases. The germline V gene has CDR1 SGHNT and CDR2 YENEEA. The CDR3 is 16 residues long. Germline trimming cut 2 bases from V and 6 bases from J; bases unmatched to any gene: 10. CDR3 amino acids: CASSLREGGRIDTQYF. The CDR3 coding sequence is TGTGCCAGCAGCTTACGGGAGGGGGGCCGCATCGATACGCAGTATTTT.

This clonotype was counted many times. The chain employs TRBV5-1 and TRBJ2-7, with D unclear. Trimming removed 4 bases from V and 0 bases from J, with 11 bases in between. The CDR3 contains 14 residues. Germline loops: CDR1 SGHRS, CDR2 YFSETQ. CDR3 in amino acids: CASSPQTISYEQYF. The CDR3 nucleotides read TGCGCCAGCAGCCCCCAAACTATCTCCTACGAGCAGTACTTC.

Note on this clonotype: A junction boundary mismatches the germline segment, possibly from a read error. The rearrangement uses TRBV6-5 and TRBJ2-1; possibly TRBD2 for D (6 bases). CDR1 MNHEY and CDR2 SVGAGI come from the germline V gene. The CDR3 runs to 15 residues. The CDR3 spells CASSYGGASSNEQLF. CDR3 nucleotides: TGTGCCAGCAGTTACGGAGGGGCCTCCTCCAATGAGCAGCTCTTC.

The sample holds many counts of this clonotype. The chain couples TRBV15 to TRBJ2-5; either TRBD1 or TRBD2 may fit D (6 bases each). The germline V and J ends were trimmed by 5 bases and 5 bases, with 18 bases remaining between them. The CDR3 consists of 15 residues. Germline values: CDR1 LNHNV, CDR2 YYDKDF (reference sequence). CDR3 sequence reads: CATSARQAGRETQYF. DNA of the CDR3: TGTGCCACCAGCGCCCGACAGGCGGGAAGGGAGACCCAGTACTTC.

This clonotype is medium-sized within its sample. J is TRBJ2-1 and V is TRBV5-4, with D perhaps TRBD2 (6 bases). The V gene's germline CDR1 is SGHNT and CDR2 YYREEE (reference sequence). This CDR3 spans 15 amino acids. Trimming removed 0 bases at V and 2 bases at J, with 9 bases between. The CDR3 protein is CASSLGGVAYNEQFF. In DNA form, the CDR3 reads TGTGCCAGCAGCTTGGGGGGGGTCGCCTACAATGAGCAGTTCTTC.

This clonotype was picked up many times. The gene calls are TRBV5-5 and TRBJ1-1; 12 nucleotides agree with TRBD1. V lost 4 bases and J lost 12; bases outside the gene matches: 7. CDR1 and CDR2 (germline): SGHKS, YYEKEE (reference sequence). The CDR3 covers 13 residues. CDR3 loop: CASSPGQGARTFF. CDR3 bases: TGTGCCAGCAGCCCGGGACAGGGGGCAAGAACTTTCTTT.

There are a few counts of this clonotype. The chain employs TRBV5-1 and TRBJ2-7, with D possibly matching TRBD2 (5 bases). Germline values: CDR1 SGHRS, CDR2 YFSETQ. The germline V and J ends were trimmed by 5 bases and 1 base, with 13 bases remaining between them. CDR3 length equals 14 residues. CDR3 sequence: CASRPRGDSYEQYF. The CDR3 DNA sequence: TGCGCCAGCAGACCCCGGGGTGATTCCTACGAGCAGTACTTC.

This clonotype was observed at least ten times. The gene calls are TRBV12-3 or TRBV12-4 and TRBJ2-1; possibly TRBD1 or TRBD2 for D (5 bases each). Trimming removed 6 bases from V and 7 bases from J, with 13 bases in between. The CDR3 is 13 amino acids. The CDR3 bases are TGTGCCAGCAGGATGGGGGAGCAGAATGAGCAGTTCTTC. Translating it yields CASRMGEQNEQFF.

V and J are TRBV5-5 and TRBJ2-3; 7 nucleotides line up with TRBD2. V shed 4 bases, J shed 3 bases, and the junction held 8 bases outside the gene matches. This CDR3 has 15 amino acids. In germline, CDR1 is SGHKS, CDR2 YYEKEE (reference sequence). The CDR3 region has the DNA TGTGCCAGCAGCATAACTAGCGCGGGTACAGATACGCAGTATTTT. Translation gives CASSITSAGTDTQYF.

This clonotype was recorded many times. Here the CDR3 reads CSAQQGLAGAYNEQFF. The CDR3 coding sequence is TGCAGTGCGCAGCAGGGGCTAGCGGGGGCCTACAATGAGCAGTTCTTC. V gene TRBV20-1 combines with J gene TRBJ2-1; the match to TRBD2 covers 10 bases. Per germline, CDR1 DFQATT and CDR2 SNEGSKA (reference sequence). The junction had 10 bases not matched to a gene; V was cut back by 6 bases and J by 2 bases. The CDR3 consists of 16 residues.

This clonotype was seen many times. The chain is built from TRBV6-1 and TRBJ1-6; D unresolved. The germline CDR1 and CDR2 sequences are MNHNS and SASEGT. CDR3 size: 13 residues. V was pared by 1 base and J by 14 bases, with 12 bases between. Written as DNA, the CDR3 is TGTGCCAGCAGTGAAGAGAAAGGGCAAACCCTCCACTTT. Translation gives CASSEEKGQTLHF.

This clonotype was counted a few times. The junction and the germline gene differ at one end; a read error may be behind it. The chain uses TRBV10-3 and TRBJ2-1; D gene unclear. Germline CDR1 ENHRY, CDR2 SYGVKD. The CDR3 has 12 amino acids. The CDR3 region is CAISYLINGQFF. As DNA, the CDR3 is TGTGCCATCAGTTACCTAATCAATGGGCAGTTCTTC.

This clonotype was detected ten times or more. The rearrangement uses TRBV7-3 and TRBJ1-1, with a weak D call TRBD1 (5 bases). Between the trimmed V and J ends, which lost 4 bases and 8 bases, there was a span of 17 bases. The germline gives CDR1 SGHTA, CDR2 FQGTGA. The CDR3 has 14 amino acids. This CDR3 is CASSSGGGATEAFF. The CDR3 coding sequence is TGTGCCAGCAGCTCAGGCGGAGGGGCTACGGAAGCTTTCTTT.

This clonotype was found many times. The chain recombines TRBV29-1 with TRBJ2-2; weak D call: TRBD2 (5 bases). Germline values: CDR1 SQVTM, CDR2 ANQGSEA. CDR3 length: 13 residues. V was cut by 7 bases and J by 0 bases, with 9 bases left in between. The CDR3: CSGAGPNTGELFF. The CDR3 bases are TGCAGCGGGGCGGGCCCGAACACCGGGGAGCTGTTTTTT.

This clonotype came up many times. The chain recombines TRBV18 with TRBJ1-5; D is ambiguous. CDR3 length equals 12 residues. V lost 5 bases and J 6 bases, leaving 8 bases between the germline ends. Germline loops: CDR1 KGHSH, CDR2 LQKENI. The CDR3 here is CASSDPSQPQHF. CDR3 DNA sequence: TGTGCCAGCTCAGACCCGAGTCAGCCCCAGCATTTT.

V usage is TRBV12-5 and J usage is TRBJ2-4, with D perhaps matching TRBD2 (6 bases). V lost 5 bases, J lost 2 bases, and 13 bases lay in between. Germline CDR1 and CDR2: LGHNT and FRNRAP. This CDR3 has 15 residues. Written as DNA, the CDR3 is TGTGCTAGTGGTACGACCGGGAGAACCAAAAACATTCAGTACTTC. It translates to CASGTTGRTKNIQYF. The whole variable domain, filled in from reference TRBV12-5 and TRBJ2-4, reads DARVTQTPRHKVTEMGQEVTMRCQPILGHNTVFWYRQTMMQGLELLAYFRNRAPLDDSGMPKDRFSAEMPDATLATLKIQPSEPRDSAVYFCASGTTGRTKNIQYFGAGTRLSVL.